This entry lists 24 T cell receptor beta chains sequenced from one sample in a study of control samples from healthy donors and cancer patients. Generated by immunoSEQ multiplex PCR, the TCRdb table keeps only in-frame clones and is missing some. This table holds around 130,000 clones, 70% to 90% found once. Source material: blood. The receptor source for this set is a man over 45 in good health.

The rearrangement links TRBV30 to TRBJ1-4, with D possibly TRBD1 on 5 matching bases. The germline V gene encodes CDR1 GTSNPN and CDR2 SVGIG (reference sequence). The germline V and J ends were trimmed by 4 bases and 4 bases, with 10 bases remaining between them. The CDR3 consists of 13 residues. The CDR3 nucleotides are TGTGCCTGGATGGGGCAAATTAATGAAAAACTGTTTTTT. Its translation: CAWMGQINEKLFF.

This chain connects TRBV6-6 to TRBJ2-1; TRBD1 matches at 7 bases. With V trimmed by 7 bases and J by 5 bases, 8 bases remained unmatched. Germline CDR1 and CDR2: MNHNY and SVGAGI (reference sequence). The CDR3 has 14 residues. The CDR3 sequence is CASTRQGYNNEQFF. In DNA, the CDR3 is TGTGCCAGCACCCGACAGGGATATAACAATGAGCAGTTCTTC.

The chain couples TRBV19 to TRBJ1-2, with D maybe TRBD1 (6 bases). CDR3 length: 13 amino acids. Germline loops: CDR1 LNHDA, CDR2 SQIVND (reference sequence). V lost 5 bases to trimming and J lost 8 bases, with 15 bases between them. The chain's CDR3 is CASSARGGRGYTF. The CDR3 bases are TGTGCCAGTAGTGCCAGGGGAGGTCGAGGCTACACCTTC.

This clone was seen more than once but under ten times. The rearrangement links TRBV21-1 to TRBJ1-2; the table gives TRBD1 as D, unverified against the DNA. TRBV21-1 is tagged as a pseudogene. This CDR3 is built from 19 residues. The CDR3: CASSKVKFRVTAKHYGYTF. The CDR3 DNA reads TGTGCCAGCAGCAAAGTGAAATTTAGGGTGACAGCTAAACACTATGGCTACACCTTC.

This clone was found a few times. The CDR3 is CASRARALGLDYGYTF. CDR3 in DNA: TGTGCCAGCAGAGCAAGGGCCCTGGGACTTGACTATGGCTACACCTTC. The J gene is TRBJ1-2, the V gene TRBV2; D might be TRBD1 (5 bases). Deletions cut 6 bases from V and 3 bases from J, with 20 bases between. The CDR3 sequence is 16 residues long. Per germline, CDR1 SNHLY and CDR2 FYNNEI.

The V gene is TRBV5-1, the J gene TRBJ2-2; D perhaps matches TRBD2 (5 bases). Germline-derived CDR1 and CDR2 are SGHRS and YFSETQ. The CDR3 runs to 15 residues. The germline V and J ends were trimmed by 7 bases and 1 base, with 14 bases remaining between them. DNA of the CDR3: TGCGCCAGCTGTCTGTCAGGACTGAACACCGGGGAGCTGTTTTTT. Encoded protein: CASCLSGLNTGELFF.

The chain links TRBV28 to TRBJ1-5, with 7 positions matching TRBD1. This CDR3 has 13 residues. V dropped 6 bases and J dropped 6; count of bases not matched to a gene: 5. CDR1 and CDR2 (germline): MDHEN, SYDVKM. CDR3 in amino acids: CASRNTGVQPQHF. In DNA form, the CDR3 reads TGTGCCAGCAGGAACACAGGGGTTCAGCCCCAGCATTTT.

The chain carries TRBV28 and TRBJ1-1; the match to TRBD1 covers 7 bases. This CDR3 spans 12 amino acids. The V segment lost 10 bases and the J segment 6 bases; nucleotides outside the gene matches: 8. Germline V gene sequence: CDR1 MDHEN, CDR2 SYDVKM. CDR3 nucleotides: TGTGCCATCAGGGGGGGGGTCGCTGAAGCTTTCTTT. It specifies CAIRGGVAEAFF.

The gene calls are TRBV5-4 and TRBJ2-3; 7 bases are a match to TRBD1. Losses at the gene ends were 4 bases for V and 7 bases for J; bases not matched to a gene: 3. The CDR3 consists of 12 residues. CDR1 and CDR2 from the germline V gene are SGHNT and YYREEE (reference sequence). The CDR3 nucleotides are TGTGCCAGCAGCACGGACAGGAATACGCAGTATTTT. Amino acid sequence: CASSTDRNTQYF.

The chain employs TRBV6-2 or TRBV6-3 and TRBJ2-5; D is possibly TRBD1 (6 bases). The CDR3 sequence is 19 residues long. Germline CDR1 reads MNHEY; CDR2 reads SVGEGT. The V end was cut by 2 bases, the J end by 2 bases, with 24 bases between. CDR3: CASSYPLIFTTGPQETQYF. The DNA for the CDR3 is TGTGCCAGCAGTTACCCCCTTATATTCACGACAGGCCCTCAAGAGACCCAGTACTTC.

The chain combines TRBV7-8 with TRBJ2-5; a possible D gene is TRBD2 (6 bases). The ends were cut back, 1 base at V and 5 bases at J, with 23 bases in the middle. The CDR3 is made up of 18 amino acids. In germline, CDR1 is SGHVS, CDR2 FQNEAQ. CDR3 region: CASSLVTGSGGIIETQYF. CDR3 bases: TGTGCCAGCAGCTTAGTCACCGGATCCGGGGGAATTATTGAGACCCAGTACTTC.

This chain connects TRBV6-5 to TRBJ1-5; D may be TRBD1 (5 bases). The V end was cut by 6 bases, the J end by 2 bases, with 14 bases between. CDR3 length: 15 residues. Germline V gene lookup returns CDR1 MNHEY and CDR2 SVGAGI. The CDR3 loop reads CASRMTVRGNQPQHF. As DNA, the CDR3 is TGTGCCAGCAGGATGACAGTTCGGGGCAATCAGCCCCAGCATTTT.

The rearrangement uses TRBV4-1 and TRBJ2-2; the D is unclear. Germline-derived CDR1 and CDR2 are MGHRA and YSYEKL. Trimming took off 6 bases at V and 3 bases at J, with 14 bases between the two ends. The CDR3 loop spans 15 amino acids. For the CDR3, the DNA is TGCGCCAGCAGAGGGATGGCTGGGGACACCGGGGAGCTGTTTTTT. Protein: CASRGMAGDTGELFF.

Here the CDR3 reads CASSLGWGNTGELFF. In nucleotides, the CDR3 is TGTGCCAGCAGCTTAGGGTGGGGTAACACCGGGGAGCTGTTTTTT. This chain links TRBV7-6 with TRBJ2-2, with unresolved D. Germline V CDR1 and CDR2: SGHVS, FNYEAQ. The ends were cut back, 1 base at V and 2 bases at J, with 8 bases in the middle. This CDR3 spans 15 amino acids.

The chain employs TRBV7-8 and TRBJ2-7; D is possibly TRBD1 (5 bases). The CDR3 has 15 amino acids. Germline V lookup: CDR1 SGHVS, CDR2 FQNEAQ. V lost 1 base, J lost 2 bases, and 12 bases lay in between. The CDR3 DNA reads TGTGCCAGCAGCTTAGGTTTGGGCAGGGCCTACGAGCAGTACTTC. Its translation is CASSLGLGRAYEQYF.

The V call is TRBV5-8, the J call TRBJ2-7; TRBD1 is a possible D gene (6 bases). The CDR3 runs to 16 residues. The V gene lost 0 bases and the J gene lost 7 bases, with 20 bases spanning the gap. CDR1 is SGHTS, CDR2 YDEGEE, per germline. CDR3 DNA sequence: TGTGCCAGCAGCTTGGGGCTGGTGGGGGCGCGGTGGGAGCAGTACTTC. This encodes CASSLGLVGARWEQYF.

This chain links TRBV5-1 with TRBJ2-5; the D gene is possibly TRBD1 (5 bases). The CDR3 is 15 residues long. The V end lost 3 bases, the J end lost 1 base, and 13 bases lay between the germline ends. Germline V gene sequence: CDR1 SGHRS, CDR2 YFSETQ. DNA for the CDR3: TGCGCCAGCAGCTCTGAAACAGGTTTCCAAGAGACCCAGTACTTC. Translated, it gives CASSSETGFQETQYF.

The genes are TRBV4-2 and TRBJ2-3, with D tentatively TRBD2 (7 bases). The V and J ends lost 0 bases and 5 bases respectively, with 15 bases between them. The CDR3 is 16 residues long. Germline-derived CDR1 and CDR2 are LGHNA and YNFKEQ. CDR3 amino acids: CASSQETGGRGDTQYF. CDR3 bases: TGTGCCAGCAGCCAAGAAACGGGGGGCCGGGGAGATACGCAGTATTTT.

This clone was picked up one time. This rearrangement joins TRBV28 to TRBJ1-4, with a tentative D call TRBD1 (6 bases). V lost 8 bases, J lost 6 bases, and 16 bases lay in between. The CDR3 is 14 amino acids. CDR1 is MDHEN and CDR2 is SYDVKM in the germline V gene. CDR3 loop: CASRSQRGDEKLFF. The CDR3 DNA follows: TGTGCCAGCCGGTCTCAGAGGGGGGATGAAAAACTGTTTTTT.

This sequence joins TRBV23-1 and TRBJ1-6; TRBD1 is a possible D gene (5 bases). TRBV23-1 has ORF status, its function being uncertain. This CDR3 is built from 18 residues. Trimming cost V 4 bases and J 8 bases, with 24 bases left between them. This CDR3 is CASSPPKPGTGKYSPLHF. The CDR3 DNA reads TGCGCCAGCAGTCCCCCAAAACCCGGGACGGGGAAGTATTCACCCCTCCACTTT.

CDR3 coding DNA: TGTGCCACCAGCAGAGGCGGGCAGCCACGGAGAGAAGCTTTCTTT. Residues: CATSRGGQPRREAFF. The V call is TRBV15, the J call TRBJ1-1, with D unresolved. The CDR3 is made up of 15 amino acids. Germline CDR1 reads LNHNV; CDR2 reads YYDKDF (reference sequence). Trimming removed 1 base from V and 8 bases from J, with 17 bases in between.

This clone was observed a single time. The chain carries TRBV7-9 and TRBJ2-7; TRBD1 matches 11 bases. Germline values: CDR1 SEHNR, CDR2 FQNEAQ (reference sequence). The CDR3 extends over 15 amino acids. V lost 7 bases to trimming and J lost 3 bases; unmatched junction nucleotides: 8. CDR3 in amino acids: CASTEGGQGVYEQYF. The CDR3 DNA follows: TGTGCCAGCACCGAAGGGGGACAGGGGGTCTACGAGCAGTACTTC.

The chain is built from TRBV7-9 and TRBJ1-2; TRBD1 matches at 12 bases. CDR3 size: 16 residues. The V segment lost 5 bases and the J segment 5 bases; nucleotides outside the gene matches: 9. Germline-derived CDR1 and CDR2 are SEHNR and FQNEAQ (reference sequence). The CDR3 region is CASSALRDRGQYGYTF. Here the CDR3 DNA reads TGTGCCAGCAGCGCCCTACGGGACAGGGGGCAATATGGCTACACCTTC.

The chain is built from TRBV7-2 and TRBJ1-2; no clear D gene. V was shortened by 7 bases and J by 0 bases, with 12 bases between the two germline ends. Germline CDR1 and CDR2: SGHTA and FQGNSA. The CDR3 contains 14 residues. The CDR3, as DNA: TGTGCCAGCACCCTCATCCGAGCTAACTATGGCTACACCTTC. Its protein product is CASTLIRANYGYTF.